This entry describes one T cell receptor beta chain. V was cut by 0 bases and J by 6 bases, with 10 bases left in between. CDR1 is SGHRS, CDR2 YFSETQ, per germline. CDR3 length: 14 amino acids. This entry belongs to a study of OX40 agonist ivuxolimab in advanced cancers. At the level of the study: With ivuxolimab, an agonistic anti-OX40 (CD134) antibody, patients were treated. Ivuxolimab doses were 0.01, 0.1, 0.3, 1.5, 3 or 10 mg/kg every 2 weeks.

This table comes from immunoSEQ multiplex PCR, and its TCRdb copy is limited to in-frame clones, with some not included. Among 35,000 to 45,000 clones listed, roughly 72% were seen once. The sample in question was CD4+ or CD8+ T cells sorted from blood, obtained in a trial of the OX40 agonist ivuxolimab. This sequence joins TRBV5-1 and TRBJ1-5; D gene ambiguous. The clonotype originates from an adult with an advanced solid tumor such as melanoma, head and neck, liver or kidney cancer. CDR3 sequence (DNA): TGCGCCAGCAGCTTGGCCAGAGGGTTTCAGCCCCAGCATTTT. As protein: CASSLARGFQPQHF.